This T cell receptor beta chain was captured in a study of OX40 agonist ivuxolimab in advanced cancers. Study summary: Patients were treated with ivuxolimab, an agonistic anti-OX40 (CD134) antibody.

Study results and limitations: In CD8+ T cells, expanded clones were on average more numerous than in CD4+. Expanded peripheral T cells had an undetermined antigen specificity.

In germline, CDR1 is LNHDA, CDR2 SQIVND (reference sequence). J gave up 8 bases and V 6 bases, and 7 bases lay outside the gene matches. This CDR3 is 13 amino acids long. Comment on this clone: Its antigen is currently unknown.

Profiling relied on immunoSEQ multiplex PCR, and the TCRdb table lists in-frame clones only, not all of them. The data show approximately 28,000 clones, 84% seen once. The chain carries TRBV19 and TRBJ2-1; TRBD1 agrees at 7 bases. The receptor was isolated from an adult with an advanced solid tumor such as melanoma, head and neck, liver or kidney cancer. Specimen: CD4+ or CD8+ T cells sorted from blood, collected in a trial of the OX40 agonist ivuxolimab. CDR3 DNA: TGTGCCAGTAGAGAGACAGGGCCAGATGAGCAGTTCTTC. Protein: CASRETGPDEQFF.